This TCR beta chain was identified in a study of T-cell memory formation after mild COVID-19. General study results and limits: Memory cells collected pre-infection included some clones that later responded, suggesting cross-reactive memory joined.

TCRdb itself ran the 5' RACE reads through MiXCR, one entry per CDR3 protein. Here the sample spans around 310,000 distinct CDR3 sequences, approximately 22% being singletons. This clonotype appeared a few times. Its specificity is not known. Sample: PBMCs or a T cell subset sorted from them (not recorded which). The clonotype originates from a man aged 18 to 29 who had mild COVID-19 (a few samples of this study predate the infection). Cell type and time point are not known.

The CDR3 reads CASSYQGTGVSAYEQYF. Written as DNA, the CDR3 is TGTGCCAGCAGCTACCAGGGAACAGGGGTATCCGCCTACGAGCAGTACTTC. This chain joins TRBV6-2 or TRBV6-3 and TRBJ2-7, with 7 bases matching TRBD1. The trim removed 6 bases at V and 2 bases at J, leaving 16 bases unmatched. The CDR3 loop spans 17 amino acids. CDR1 is MNHEY and CDR2 is SVGEGT in the germline V gene.